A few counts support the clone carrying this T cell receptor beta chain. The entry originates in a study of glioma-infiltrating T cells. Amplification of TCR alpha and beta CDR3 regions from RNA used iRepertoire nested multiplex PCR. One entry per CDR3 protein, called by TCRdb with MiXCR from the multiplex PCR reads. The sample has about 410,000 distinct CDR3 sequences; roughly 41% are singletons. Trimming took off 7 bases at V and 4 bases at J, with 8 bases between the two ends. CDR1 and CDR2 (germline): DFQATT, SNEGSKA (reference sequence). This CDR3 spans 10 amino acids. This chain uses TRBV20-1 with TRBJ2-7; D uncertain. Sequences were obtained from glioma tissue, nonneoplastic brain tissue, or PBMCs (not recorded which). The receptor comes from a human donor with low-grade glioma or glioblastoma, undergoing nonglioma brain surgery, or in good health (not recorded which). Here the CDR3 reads CSGSKYEQYF. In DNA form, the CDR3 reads TGCAGTGGGAGTAAGTACGAGCAGTACTTC.